The clone carrying this T cell receptor beta chain was recorded many times. This sample was taken from a study of metastatic and nonmetastatic thyroid tumors. Study-wide background: Repertoires from malignant and benign thyroid patients were compared across blood and tumor or nodule tissue.

How the authors handled the data: The study's classifier, a distant-metastasis tool for papillary thyroid cancer, was built using CDR3 differences across clinicopathological groups. From the PCR reads, TCRdb re-called clones with MiXCR. These V and J calls are TCRdb output, not the study's own analysis. The sample yields about 50,000 clones, roughly 20% seen once. Each patient went into thyroid surgery without having received any treatment. The germline CDR1 and CDR2 sequences are SGHRS and YFSETQ. Trimming removed 5 bases from V and 0 bases from J, with 8 bases in between. This CDR3 region has 14 residues.

The clonotype comes from a female donor with papillary thyroid cancer or a benign thyroid nodule (not recorded which). Some clones in this sample may be carry-over from other donors' samples. The chain recombines TRBV5-1 with TRBJ1-4, with unresolved D. The source material was blood. The chain's CDR3 is CASRIQPTNEKLFF. CDR3 in DNA: TGCGCCAGCAGGATACAGCCAACTAATGAAAAACTGTTTTTT.